This record covers a single TCR beta chain. No antigen is known for it. The primer mix had 60 Vbeta and 13 Jbeta primers. Sequencing used immunoSEQ multiplex PCR; TCRdb keeps in-frame clones, though not all of them. The sample records 150,000 or so clones, around 75% being singletons. After removal of 6 bases from V and 6 bases from J, the junction contained 11 bases not matched to a gene. The CDR3 runs to 15 residues. CDR1 is MNHEY, CDR2 SVGAGI, per germline. This entry is derived from a study of cytomegalovirus exposure and HLA in healthy donors. Study-wide results and caveats: Researchers reported in a later analysis that a missense DCLRE1C variant was tied to TCR beta V- and J-gene trimming.

V gene TRBV6-5 combines with J gene TRBJ1-1; the match to TRBD1 covers 9 bases. This receptor was taken from a man aged 25-45 years in good health and CMV-seropositive. The material sequenced was PBMCs. The CDR3 is CASREAGQGRSEAFF. The CDR3 DNA follows: TGTGCCAGCAGAGAGGCGGGACAGGGTAGATCTGAAGCTTTCTTT.